The source of this T cell receptor (beta chain) is a study of T cell changes during pregnancy in multiple sclerosis. Assay: immunoSEQ multiplex PCR; the TCRdb copy retains only in-frame clones and omits some. The data contain some 44,000 clones, about nine tenths of them singletons. Germline values: CDR1 SGHDT, CDR2 YYEEEE. CDR3 size: 15 residues. Trimming left V 2 bases short and J 5 bases short, with 16 bases between. This clone appeared a single time. Sequenced here: CD4+ T cells from peripheral blood mononuclear cells, sampled in the third trimester of pregnancy. This TCR was sampled from a female donor with multiple sclerosis, enrolled in a pregnancy study. The genes are TRBV5-6 and TRBJ1-2; a weak D match, TRBD1 (5 bases). This CDR3 reads CASSFSVTATYGYTF. The CDR3 bases are TGTGCCAGCAGCTTCTCCGTGACAGCCACTTATGGCTACACCTTC.